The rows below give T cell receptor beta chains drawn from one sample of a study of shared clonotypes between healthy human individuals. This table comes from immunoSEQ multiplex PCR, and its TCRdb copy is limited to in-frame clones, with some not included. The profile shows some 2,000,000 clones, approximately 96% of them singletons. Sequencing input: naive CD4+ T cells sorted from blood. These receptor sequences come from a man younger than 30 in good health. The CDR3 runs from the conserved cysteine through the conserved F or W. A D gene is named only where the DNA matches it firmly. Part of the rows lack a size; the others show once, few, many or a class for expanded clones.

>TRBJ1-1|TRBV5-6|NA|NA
CASSPRGMGDTEAFF
TGTGCCAGCAGCCCTAGGGGGATGGGGGACACTGAAGCTTTCTTT
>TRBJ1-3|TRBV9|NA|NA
CASSVSRTGGNTIYF
TGTGCCAGCAGCGTATCCAGGACTGGGGGAAACACCATATATTTT
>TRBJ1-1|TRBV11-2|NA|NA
CASSFLLREAFF
TGTGCCAGCAGCTTCCTTTTAAGAGAAGCTTTCTTT
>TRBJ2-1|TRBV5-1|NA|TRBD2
CASSLAGIAGEQFF
TGCGCCAGCAGCTTGGCCGGGATAGCGGGTGAGCAGTTCTTC
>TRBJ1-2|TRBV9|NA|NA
CASSVETGGRSGYTF
TGTGCCAGCAGCGTAGAGACAGGCGGTCGGTCTGGCTACACCTTC
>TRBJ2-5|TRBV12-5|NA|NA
CASGLGDSIKYF
TGTGCTAGTGGCTTGGGAGACTCGATTAAGTACTTC
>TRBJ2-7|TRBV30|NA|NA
CAWNKGPYEQYF
TGTGCCTGGAACAAGGGGCCCTACGAGCAGTACTTC
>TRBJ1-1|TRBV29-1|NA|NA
CSAERDSVNTEAFF
TGCAGCGCCGAAAGGGACTCGGTGAACACTGAAGCTTTCTTT
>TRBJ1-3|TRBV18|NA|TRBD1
CASSRGQSRSGNTIYF
TGTGCCAGCTCGCGGGGACAGTCCCGCTCTGGAAACACCATATATTTT
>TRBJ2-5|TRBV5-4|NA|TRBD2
CASRLAGGQETQYF
TGTGCCAGCAGGCTAGCGGGAGGGCAAGAGACCCAGTACTTC
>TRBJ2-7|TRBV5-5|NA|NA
CASSPQGYEQYF
TGTGCCAGCAGCCCACAGGGCTACGAGCAGTACTTC
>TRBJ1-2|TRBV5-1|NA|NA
CASSLEGTQYGYTF
TGCGCCAGCAGCTTGGAAGGGACTCAGTATGGCTACACCTTC
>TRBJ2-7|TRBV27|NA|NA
CASSSYYEQYF
TGTGCCAGCAGTTCATACTACGAGCAGTACTTC
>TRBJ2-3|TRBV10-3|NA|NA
CAISFTGVGTDTQYF
TGTGCCATCAGTTTCACGGGGGTGGGTACAGATACGCAGTATTTT
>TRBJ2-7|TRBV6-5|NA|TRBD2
CASSYSPSGGYEQYF
TGTGCCAGCAGTTACTCGCCTAGCGGGGGCTACGAGCAGTACTTC
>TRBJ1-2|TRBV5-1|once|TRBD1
CASSPGTGGYGYTF
TGCGCCAGCAGCCCGGGGACAGGGGGCTATGGCTACACCTTC
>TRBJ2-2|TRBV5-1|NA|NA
CASRPPGLDVGELFF
TGCGCCAGCAGGCCTCCGGGACTGGACGTCGGGGAGCTGTTTTTT
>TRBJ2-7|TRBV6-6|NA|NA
CASSQQRAYEQYF
TGTGCCAGCAGTCAACAGAGAGCCTACGAGCAGTACTTC
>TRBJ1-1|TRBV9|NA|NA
CASSVFEGSEAFF
TGTGCCAGCAGCGTATTCGAGGGCTCGGAAGCTTTCTTT
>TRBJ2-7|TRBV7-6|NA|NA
CASSPGGTRSYEQYF
TGTGCCAGCAGCCCCGGGGGGACACGTTCCTACGAGCAGTACTTC
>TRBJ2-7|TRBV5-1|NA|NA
CASSLGQVYGEQYF
TGCGCCAGCAGCTTGGGACAGGTCTATGGCGAGCAGTACTTC
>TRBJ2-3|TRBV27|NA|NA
CASSRTGPMTDTQYF
TGTGCCAGCAGTCGAACCGGGCCCATGACAGATACGCAGTATTTT
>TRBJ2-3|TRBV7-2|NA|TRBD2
CASAVGGSDTQYF
TGTGCCAGCGCCGTGGGCGGGAGTGATACGCAGTATTTT
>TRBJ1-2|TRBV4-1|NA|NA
CASSPQTQITYGYTF
TGCGCCAGCAGCCCCCAGACTCAGATTACCTATGGCTACACCTTC
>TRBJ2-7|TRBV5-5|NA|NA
CASSRGTLPSSYEQYF
TGTGCCAGCAGCCGGGGGACCTTACCCAGCTCCTACGAGCAGTACTTC
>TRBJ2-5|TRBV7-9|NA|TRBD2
CASSLSGRVQETQYF
TGTGCCAGCAGCTTATCGGGGAGGGTCCAAGAGACCCAGTACTTC
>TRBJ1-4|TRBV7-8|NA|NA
CASSLAYGAAGEKLFF
TGTGCCAGCAGCTTGGCCTACGGAGCCGCGGGTGAAAAACTGTTTTTT
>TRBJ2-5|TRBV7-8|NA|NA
CASSFQVLGETQYF
TGTGCCAGCAGCTTTCAGGTGTTGGGGGAGACCCAGTACTTC
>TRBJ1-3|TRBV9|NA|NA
CASSVFGVSGNTIYF
TGTGCCAGCAGCGTCTTCGGGGTTTCTGGAAACACCATATATTTT
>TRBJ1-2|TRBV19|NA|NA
CASSDGQRSGYTF
TGTGCCAGTAGTGACGGACAGCGGTCGGGCTACACCTTC
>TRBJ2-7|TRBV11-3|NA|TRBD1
CASSLGTGFDEQYF
TGTGCCAGCAGCTTGGGGACAGGGTTCGACGAGCAGTACTTC
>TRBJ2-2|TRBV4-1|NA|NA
CASSQRGDTGELFF
TGCGCCAGCAGCCAAAGAGGAGACACCGGGGAGCTGTTTTTT
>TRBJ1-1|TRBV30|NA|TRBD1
CAWRLDRVTEAFF
TGTGCCTGGAGGCTCGACAGGGTCACTGAAGCTTTCTTT
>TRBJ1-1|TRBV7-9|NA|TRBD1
CASSPGQVNTEAFF
TGTGCCAGCAGCCCGGGACAGGTGAACACTGAAGCTTTCTTT
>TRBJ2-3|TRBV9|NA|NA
CASSEGPGGDTQYF
TGTGCCAGCAGCGAGGGGCCGGGTGGAGATACGCAGTATTTT
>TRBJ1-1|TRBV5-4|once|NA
CASSLAGMNTEAFF
TGTGCCAGCAGCTTGGCAGGGATGAACACTGAAGCTTTCTTT
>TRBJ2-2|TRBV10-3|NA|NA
CAINPTGNTGELFF
TGTGCCATCAACCCGACAGGGAACACCGGGGAGCTGTTTTTT